The 31 T cell receptor beta chains below all came from one sample that was sequenced in a study of CD8+CD57+ T cells in acquired aplastic anemia. The authors sequenced patients whose flow cytometry had shown CD8+CD57+ cell expansion. Profiling that covered TCR beta VDJ and CDR3 relied on genomic DNA as its template. One entry per CDR3 protein, called by TCRdb with MiXCR from the reads. The table has approximately 150,000 distinct CDR3 sequences, approximately 51% seen once. Sequencing input: sorted CD4+, CD8+, or CD8+CD57+ T cells (not recorded which) from PBMCs. All receptors come from a human donor with aplastic anemia.

CDR3 DNA: TGCAGCGTTATTATGGGACAGGGAGGAAATCAGCCCCAGCATTTT. Translating it yields CSVIMGQGGNQPQHF. The chain joins TRBV29-1 to TRBJ1-5, with 9 bases aligning to TRBD1. This CDR3 has 15 amino acids. Germline assignment: CDR1 SQVTM and CDR2 ANQGSEA. J was trimmed by 4 bases and V by 5 bases; bases with no gene match: 9.

This clonotype was seen only once. V usage is TRBV2 and J usage is TRBJ1-3; D gene uncertain. Germline V gene data show CDR1 as SNHLY and CDR2 as FYNNEI. The CDR3 has 15 amino acids. V was cut by 2 bases and J by 0 bases, with 8 bases left in between. CDR3 in DNA: TGTGCCAGCAGTGAATTTTTGGGCTCTGGAAACACCATATATTTT. This translates into CASSEFLGSGNTIYF.

The chain links TRBV11-1 to TRBJ1-3; 7 nucleotides line up with TRBD1. V was pared by 5 bases and J by 0 bases, with 7 bases of the junction left unmatched. Germline CDR1 reads SGHAT; CDR2 reads FQDESV (reference sequence). The CDR3 runs to 16 residues. The CDR3 region has the DNA TGTGCCAGCAGCCGGGACAGACCTGGCTCTGGAAACACCATATATTTT. It specifies CASSRDRPGSGNTIYF.

The rearrangement joins TRBV18 to TRBJ1-4; no reliable D call. CDR1 KGHSH and CDR2 LQKENI come from the germline V gene. Trimming took off 3 bases at V and 3 bases at J, with 11 bases between the two ends. The CDR3 loop spans 15 amino acids. The chain's CDR3 is CASSPAGLANEKLFF. DNA for the CDR3: TGTGCCAGCTCACCGGCTGGTTTGGCTAATGAAAAACTGTTTTTT.

This clonotype is medium-sized (0.01 to 0.1%). The chain couples TRBV7-6 to TRBJ1-3; D is possibly TRBD1 (5 bases). V gave up 1 base and J gave up 1 base, with 17 bases separating them. The germline gives CDR1 SGHVS, CDR2 FNYEAQ. The CDR3 sequence is 18 residues long. CDR3 region: CASSLGLGRGQSGNTIYF. The CDR3 DNA sequence: TGTGCCAGCAGCTTAGGTCTCGGTAGGGGCCAATCTGGAAACACCATATATTTT.

With respect to this clonotype: This may be a read error, as it is one base from a much larger clone. The chain uses TRBV19 and TRBJ2-2, with D perhaps matching TRBD1 (6 bases). The CDR3 spans 16 residues. Germline CDR1 and CDR2: LNHDA and SQIVND (reference sequence). V lost 4 bases, J lost 0 bases, and 12 bases lay in between. The CDR3 loop is CASSRGRGTNTGELFF. CDR3 nucleotide sequence: TGTGCCAGTAGTAGAGGCAGGGGAACGAACACCGGGGAGCTGTTTTTT.

The chain uses TRBV19 and TRBJ1-6, with D hard to call. The V end was cut by 3 bases, the J end by 9 bases, with 9 bases between. There are 13 residues in the CDR3. Germline lookup yields CDR1 LNHDA and CDR2 SQIVND (reference sequence). The DNA for the CDR3 is TGTGCCAGTAGTATTAATGAGGTTTCACCCCTCCACTTT. Translation gives CASSINEVSPLHF.

Remarks on this clonotype: A clone one base away is much larger, so this may be a read error. The CDR3 does not close with the conserved phenylalanine or tryptophan, likely indicating a read error. CDR3 DNA sequence: TGTGCCAGTAGTATAGGGGGGCCGGGACAGAAGAGCACAGATACGCAGTATCTT. Translating it yields CASSIGGPGQKSTDTQYL. The chain is built from TRBV19 and TRBJ2-3, with TRBD1 identical over 7 bases. This CDR3 spans 18 amino acids. Germline V lookup: CDR1 LNHDA, CDR2 SQIVND (reference sequence). Germline trimming cut 1 base from V and 0 bases from J; bases unmatched to any gene: 10.

This clonotype was found many times. V gene TRBV10-3 combines with J gene TRBJ1-5, with unresolved D. The CDR3 is 15 amino acids. V was trimmed by 0 bases and J by 4 bases, leaving 10 bases between them. The germline CDR1 and CDR2 sequences are ENHRY and SYGVKD. The chain's CDR3 is CAISESRSGNQPQHF. For the CDR3, the DNA is TGTGCCATCAGTGAGTCTCGGTCCGGGAATCAGCCCCAGCATTTT.

As concerns this clonotype: A much larger clone sits a single nucleotide away, making a read error possible. The conserved closing phenylalanine or tryptophan is absent in this CDR3, likely reflecting a read error. This chain joins TRBV9 and TRBJ2-2; D perhaps matches TRBD2 (5 bases). Trimming removed 0 bases at V and 1 base at J, with 7 bases between. CDR1 SGDLS and CDR2 YYNGEE come from the germline V gene. CDR3 size: 15 residues. The CDR3 nucleotides read TGTGCCAGCAGCGTAGACAGCGGGAACACCGGGGAGCTGTTTTCT. This sequence encodes CASSVDSGNTGELFS.

This clonotype appeared a few times. The rearrangement links TRBV27 to TRBJ2-3; TRBD1 matches 8 bases. The V gene's germline CDR1 is MNHEY and CDR2 SMNVEV (reference sequence). This CDR3 spans 14 amino acids. The J segment lost 5 bases and the V segment lost 3 bases, leaving 4 bases of the junction unmatched. The CDR3 nucleotides are TGTGCCAGCAGTTTGGGACAGGCAATAGATACGCAGTATTTT. Its translation: CASSLGQAIDTQYF.

This clonotype has ten or more counts. This rearrangement joins TRBV20-1 to TRBJ2-1; 15 bases line up with TRBD2. This CDR3 region has 16 residues. Trimming took 3 bases from V and 4 from J; bases not matched to a gene: 4. The germline gives CDR1 DFQATT, CDR2 SNEGSKA (reference sequence). As DNA, the CDR3 is TGCAGTGCTAGCTCGGGACTAGCGGGAGGATACAATGAGCAGTTCTTC. This sequence encodes CSASSGLAGGYNEQFF.

This clonotype occurred many times. This sequence joins TRBV19 and TRBJ1-6, with no clear D. Germline values: CDR1 LNHDA, CDR2 SQIVND (reference sequence). This CDR3 region has 14 residues. The ends were cut back, 3 bases at V and 8 bases at J, with 11 bases in the middle. CDR3 sequence (DNA): TGTGCCAGTAGTATCAAAACTGCTGATTCACCCCTCCACTTT. The encoded protein is CASSIKTADSPLHF.

This clonotype occurred a few times. The chain links TRBV29-1 to TRBJ2-1, with 9 bases identical to TRBD1. The trim removed 3 bases at V and 15 bases at J, leaving 3 bases unmatched. The germline gives CDR1 SQVTM, CDR2 ANQGSEA. CDR3 size: 10 residues. Here the CDR3 DNA reads TGCAGCGTTGAGACAGGGGGAAGGTTCTTC. Residues: CSVETGGRFF.

The table lists this clonotype with a few counts. This may arise from a read error, as a much more abundant clone is one base away. The chain is built from TRBV7-2 and TRBJ1-1; D is unclear. Germline V gene sequence: CDR1 SGHTA, CDR2 FQGNSA. The CDR3 spans 12 residues. The CDR3 region is CVSSLVKTQAFF. CDR3 bases: TGTGTCAGCAGCTTAGTAAAGACCCAAGCTTTCTTT.

The chain employs TRBV7-6 and TRBJ1-5; D is unresolved. Trimming cost V 2 bases and J 0 bases, with 11 bases left between them. Germline loops: CDR1 SGHVS, CDR2 FNYEAQ. The CDR3 is 16 residues long. Here the CDR3 DNA reads TGTGCCAGCAGCTTACTCCCCGACGATAGCAATCAGCCCCAGCATTTT. Translation gives CASSLLPDDSNQPQHF.

The chain joins TRBV29-1 to TRBJ1-1, with D unresolved. The CDR3 has 12 residues. V dropped 3 bases and J dropped 0 bases, with 5 bases sitting between them. Germline values: CDR1 SQVTM, CDR2 ANQGSEA. The CDR3 sequence: CSVDPMNTEAFF. The CDR3 coding sequence is TGCAGCGTTGACCCCATGAACACTGAAGCTTTCTTT.

As for this clonotype: Possible read error: a much larger clone is one base away. This chain uses TRBV24-1 with TRBJ2-2; 7 nucleotides agree with TRBD2. This CDR3 has 16 amino acids. CDR1 and CDR2 from the germline V gene are KGHDR and SFDVKD. The CDR3 here is CASSDSFAGDTGELFF. CDR3 in DNA: TGTGCCTCCAGTGATTCCTTCGCGGGGGATACCGGGGAGCTGTTTTTT.

The chain links TRBV7-3 to TRBJ1-2; 9 bases agree with TRBD1. CDR1 is SGHTA, CDR2 FQGTGA, per germline. J was trimmed by 7 bases and V by 1 base; bases with no gene match: 4. CDR3 length: 14 residues. CDR3 sequence reads: CASSLKGTGTGYTF. The CDR3 coding sequence is TGTGCCAGCAGCTTAAAGGGGACAGGGACTGGCTACACCTTC. The full variable domain, in which reference TRBV7-3 and TRBJ1-2 provide the parts outside the CDR3, is GAGVSQTPSNKVTEKGKYVELRCDPISGHTALYWYRQSLGQGPEFLIYFQGTGAADDSGLPNDRFFAVRPEGSVSTLKIQRTERGDSAVYLCASSLKGTGTGYTFGSGTRLTVV.

The chain links TRBV29-1 to TRBJ2-1; TRBD1 aligns across 7 bases. Germline assignment: CDR1 SQVTM and CDR2 ANQGSEA. V lost 6 bases to trimming and J lost 1 base; unmatched junction nucleotides: 6. This CDR3 comprises 14 residues. CDR3 nucleotides: TGCAGCGTGGCCGGGACAGCTTCCTACAATGAGCAGTTCTTC. Protein: CSVAGTASYNEQFF.

The sample holds a few counts of this clonotype. The chain employs TRBV5-4 and TRBJ2-1, with 7 bases that match TRBD2. Germline lookup yields CDR1 SGHNT and CDR2 YYREEE (reference sequence). J lost 0 bases, V lost 4 bases, and 16 bases had no gene match. The CDR3 has 19 amino acids. CDR3 DNA sequence: TGTGCCAGCAGCCTGGGACTTGGTAGCGGGTCCCTCTCCTACAATGAGCAGTTCTTC. The encoded protein is CASSLGLGSGSLSYNEQFF.

This clonotype was observed many times. This chain connects TRBV2 to TRBJ1-1; possible D gene TRBD1, 6 bases. Deletions cut 6 bases from V and 11 bases from J, with 13 bases between. This CDR3 is 11 amino acids long. CDR1 and CDR2 from the germline V gene are SNHLY and FYNNEI. The CDR3 is CASRGGPVAFF. Written as DNA, the CDR3 is TGTGCCAGCAGGGGGGGGCCGGTGGCTTTCTTT.

The chain couples TRBV25-1 to TRBJ2-1; D is undetermined. The CDR3 totals 14 residues. The germline gives CDR1 MGHDK, CDR2 SYGVNS. Trimming stripped 3 bases from V and 0 bases from J, with 6 bases between. In DNA form, the CDR3 reads TGTGCCAGCAGTGAGGAGAGCTCCTACAATGAGCAGTTCTTC. Residues: CASSEESSYNEQFF.

This clonotype was seen many times. V usage is TRBV14 and J usage is TRBJ2-2; TRBD2 matches at 7 bases. Losses at the gene ends were 1 base for V and 4 bases for J; bases not matched to a gene: 0. There are 14 residues in the CDR3. Germline values: CDR1 SGHDN, CDR2 FVKESK. CDR3: CASSQVAGTGELFF. The DNA for the CDR3 is TGTGCCAGCAGCCAAGTAGCGGGCACCGGGGAGCTGTTTTTT.

The rearrangement joins TRBV19 to TRBJ1-6; TRBD1 aligns across 7 bases. Germline V CDR1 and CDR2: LNHDA, SQIVND (reference sequence). CDR3 size: 16 residues. The J segment lost 8 bases and the V segment lost 8 bases, leaving 15 bases of the junction unmatched. The CDR3: CASRSYRTGGDSPLHF. For the CDR3, the DNA is TGTGCCAGTCGCTCCTACCGGACAGGAGGCGATTCACCCCTCCACTTT.

This clonotype was seen ten or more times. The chain is built from TRBV20-1 and TRBJ1-2; no clear D. The CDR3 consists of 12 residues. Trimming shortened V by 4 bases and J by 2 bases, and 8 bases separated the two germline ends. Germline V gives CDR1 DFQATT, CDR2 SNEGSKA (reference sequence). The CDR3 protein is CSAKMGNYGYTF. The CDR3 DNA reads as TGCAGTGCTAAAATGGGGAACTATGGCTACACCTTC.

This clonotype has a count of ten or more. The J gene is TRBJ1-1, the V gene TRBV4-3, with D possibly being TRBD1 (5 bases). In germline, CDR1 is LGHNA, CDR2 YSLEER. The CDR3 is 15 amino acids. Trimming stripped 4 bases from V and 1 base from J, with 13 bases between. CDR3 coding DNA: TGCGCCAGCAGCCTCGAAGAGGGGCGGAACACTGAAGCTTTCTTT. Its protein product is CASSLEEGRNTEAFF.

The J gene is TRBJ2-4, the V gene TRBV24-1; D might be TRBD1 or TRBD2, each matching 5 bases. The V end was cut by 5 bases, the J end by 1 base, with 11 bases between. Germline loops: CDR1 KGHDR, CDR2 SFDVKD. This CDR3 region has 15 residues. CDR3 DNA sequence: TGTGCCACCAGTGGTGGGACGGACGCCAAAAACATTCAGTACTTC. Protein sequence: CATSGGTDAKNIQYF.

This clonotype showed up many times. The genes are TRBV7-2 and TRBJ1-1, with a possible D match to TRBD1 (6 bases). Per the germline V gene, CDR1 is SGHTA and CDR2 is FQGNSA. This CDR3 region has 15 residues. V lost 5 bases and J lost 4, with 17 bases in between. The DNA of the CDR3 is TGTGCCAGCAGCCCCCAAGGACCAGGGGTCACTGAAGCTTTCTTT. Its protein is CASSPQGPGVTEAFF.

There are many counts of this clonotype. The chain joins TRBV11-3 to TRBJ1-1; D call uncertain. The CDR3 has 13 residues. Per the germline V gene, CDR1 is SGHNT and CDR2 is YENEEA. V lost 7 bases to trimming and J lost 6 bases, with 15 bases between them. In DNA, the CDR3 is TGTGCCAGCACCACCTATGGTAGCCCTGAAGCTTTCTTT. Its protein is CASTTYGSPEAFF.

This clonotype was seen a handful of times. V gene TRBV3-1 combines with J gene TRBJ1-1; 7 bases align to TRBD1. CDR1 LGHDT and CDR2 YNNKEL come from the germline V gene (reference sequence). Trimming cost V 4 bases and J 3 bases; bases outside gene matches: 8. The length of the CDR3 is 15 residues. The CDR3: CASSLGGQDYTEAFF. The CDR3 coding sequence is TGTGCCAGCAGCCTTGGAGGACAGGACTACACTGAAGCTTTCTTT. The full variable domain, with the rest looked up from reference TRBV3-1 and TRBJ1-1, is DTAVSQTPKYLVTQMGNDKSIKCEQNLGHDTMYWYKQDSKKFLKIMFSYNNKELIINETVPNRFSPKSPDKAHLNLHINSLELGDSAVYFCASSLGGQDYTEAFFGQGTRLTVV.